These 3 T cell receptor beta chains came from one sample sequenced in a study of control samples from healthy donors and cancer patients. The assay was immunoSEQ multiplex PCR, and TCRdb's table has in-frame clones only and misses some. The profile covers some 120,000 clones, with roughly 91% appearing a single time and about 1.5% taken by the ten largest. The sequenced material came from PBMCs. The receptors stem from a man aged 50-59 years with head and neck cancer.

The chain carries TRBV2 and TRBJ2-7, with a tentative D call TRBD1 (6 bases). V dropped 6 bases and J dropped 9 bases, with 18 bases sitting between them. This CDR3 is built from 13 residues. Germline CDR1 SNHLY, CDR2 FYNNEI. CDR3 DNA: TGTGCCAGCAGAGAGACAGGTCTGCCAGGGCAGTACTTC. It is translated as CASRETGLPGQYF. The whole variable domain, filled in from reference TRBV2 and TRBJ2-7, reads EPEVTQTPSHQVTQMGQEVILRCVPISNHLYFYWYRQILGQKVEFLVSFYNNEISEKSEIFDDQFSVERPDGSNFTLKIRSTKLEDSAMYFCASRETGLPGQYFGPGTRLTVT.

This chain links TRBV6-5 with TRBJ2-3, with TRBD2 as a possible D gene (6 bases). The ends were cut back, 4 bases at V and 2 bases at J, with 16 bases in the middle. CDR1 and CDR2 from the germline V gene are MNHEY and SVGAGI. CDR3 size: 16 residues. This CDR3 is CASSSGLPMVTDTQYF. The CDR3 DNA reads TGTGCCAGCAGTTCGGGACTCCCTATGGTCACAGATACGCAGTATTTT.

In nucleotides, the CDR3 is TGTGCCAGCAGCTTTCCCTCGACAGGGGGGAGTGAGCAGTTCTTC. Amino acids: CASSFPSTGGSEQFF. The rearrangement uses TRBV7-9 and TRBJ2-1, with 9 positions matching TRBD1. Germline V gives CDR1 SEHNR, CDR2 FQNEAQ (reference sequence). The J segment lost 9 bases and the V segment lost 3 bases, leaving 9 bases of the junction unmatched. CDR3 length: 15 amino acids.